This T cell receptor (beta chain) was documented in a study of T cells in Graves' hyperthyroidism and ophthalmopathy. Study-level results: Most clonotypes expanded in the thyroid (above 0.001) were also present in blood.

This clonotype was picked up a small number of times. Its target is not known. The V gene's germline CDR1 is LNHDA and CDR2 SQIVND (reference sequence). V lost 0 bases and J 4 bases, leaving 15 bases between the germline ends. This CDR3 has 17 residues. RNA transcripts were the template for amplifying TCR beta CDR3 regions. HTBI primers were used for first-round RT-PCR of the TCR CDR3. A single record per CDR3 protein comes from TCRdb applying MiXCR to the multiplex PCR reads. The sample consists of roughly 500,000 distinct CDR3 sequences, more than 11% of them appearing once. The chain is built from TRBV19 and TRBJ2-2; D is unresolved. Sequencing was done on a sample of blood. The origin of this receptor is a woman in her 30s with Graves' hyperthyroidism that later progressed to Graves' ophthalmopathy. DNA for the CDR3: TGTGCCAGTAGTATAGATCTTGTAGGGCAGATCACCGGGGAGCTGTTTTTT. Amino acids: CASSIDLVGQITGELFF.